Listed here are 15 T cell receptor beta chains from one sample, sequenced in a study of blood T cell repertoires in COVID-19. Produced via immunoSEQ multiplex PCR; TCRdb's table is partial and in-frame only. Among 95,000 to 150,000 clones listed, around 78% were seen once. The source material was peripheral blood. These TCRs come from a man aged 65 to 85 with acute or convalescent COVID-19.

A note on this clone: Its ends do not fully match the called genes, so a read error is possible. This rearrangement joins TRBV9 to TRBJ1-1; possibly TRBD1 for D (5 bases). There are 13 residues in the CDR3. In germline, CDR1 is SGDLS, CDR2 YYNGEE. CDR3 residues: CASSLQDGGAADF. The CDR3 DNA sequence: TGTGCCAGCAGCCTTCAAGATGGCGGGGCCGCGGACTTT.

The chain uses TRBV30 and TRBJ1-1; TRBD1 matches at 9 bases. The CDR3 has 14 amino acids. V gave up 6 bases and J gave up 4 bases; unmatched junction bases: 9. Germline V gene lookup returns CDR1 GTSNPN and CDR2 SVGIG (reference sequence). The CDR3 sequence: CACQSGTGTTEAFF. CDR3 sequence (DNA): TGTGCCTGTCAGTCCGGGACAGGGACCACTGAAGCTTTCTTT.

The chain recombines TRBV19 with TRBJ2-5; 11 nucleotides agree with TRBD1. This CDR3 is built from 14 residues. Looked up from germline, CDR1 is LNHDA and CDR2 is SQIVND (reference sequence). V shed 11 bases and J 3 bases; nucleotides not matched to a gene: 8. CDR3 DNA sequence: TGTGCCTCCAAGGACAGGGGGCGTGAAGAGACCCAGTACTTC. Translated, it gives CASKDRGREETQYF.

V usage is TRBV6-2 or TRBV6-3 and J usage is TRBJ1-6, with TRBD1 matching 8 bases. Germline CDR1 is MNHEY and CDR2 is SVGEGT. The CDR3 is 17 amino acids. Losses at the gene ends were 6 bases for V and 7 bases for J; bases not matched to a gene: 14. The CDR3, as DNA: TGTGCCAGCAGCCCTAGACAGGGGTCCCTGAAGAATTCACCCCTCCACTTT. This codes for CASSPRQGSLKNSPLHF.

V gene TRBV2 combines with J gene TRBJ1-5; the match to TRBD1 covers 7 bases. Germline V lookup: CDR1 SNHLY, CDR2 FYNNEI. V lost 7 bases and J lost 4; bases outside the gene matches: 16. The CDR3 covers 17 residues. The CDR3 nucleotides are TGTGCCAGCAACCCGAGACAGGGTTGGGGGACAAATCAGCCCCAGCATTTT. Residues: CASNPRQGWGTNQPQHF. The entire variable domain, with the rest obtained from reference TRBV2 and TRBJ1-5, is as follows: EPEVTQTPSHQVTQMGQEVILRCVPISNHLYFYWYRQILGQKVEFLVSFYNNEISEKSEIFDDQFSVERPDGSNFTLKIRSTKLEDSAMYFCASNPRQGWGTNQPQHFGDGTRLSIL.

This chain links TRBV27 with TRBJ2-7, with 7 bases fitting TRBD1. The CDR3 sequence is 16 residues long. Germline CDR1 is MNHEY and CDR2 is SMNVEV (reference sequence). The V gene end was trimmed by 0 bases and the J gene end by 2 bases; junction bases not matched to a gene: 7. This chain's CDR3 is CASSLSTGSVAYEQYF. The DNA of the CDR3 is TGTGCCAGCAGTTTATCGACAGGGTCAGTAGCCTACGAGCAGTACTTC.

The chain employs TRBV5-1 and TRBJ2-3, with TRBD2 matching over 13 bases. In germline, CDR1 is SGHRS, CDR2 YFSETQ. The CDR3 is 16 residues long. V gave up 2 bases and J gave up 5 bases; unmatched junction bases: 5. The DNA for the CDR3 is TGCGCCAGCAGCTTACCACTAGCGGGGGGGCAAGATACGCAGTATTTT. Translation gives CASSLPLAGGQDTQYF.

This chain joins TRBV7-2 and TRBJ2-3; TRBD2 matches 15 bases. CDR3 size: 17 residues. J was trimmed by 4 bases and V by 2 bases; bases with no gene match: 4. The germline CDR1 and CDR2 sequences are SGHTA and FQGNSA. CDR3 amino acids: CASSLRTSGGDSDTQYF. The CDR3 nucleotides are TGTGCCAGCAGCTTACGGACTAGCGGGGGGGACTCAGATACGCAGTATTTT.

The chain links TRBV19 to TRBJ1-2; 7 bases agree with TRBD1. The CDR3 is 16 amino acids. V was pared by 3 bases and J by 4 bases, with 11 bases of the junction left unmatched. Germline loops: CDR1 LNHDA, CDR2 SQIVND (reference sequence). The CDR3 region has the DNA TGTGCCAGTAGTATGGCACAGGGGCCGATGGGCTATGGCTACACCTTC. This gives the protein CASSMAQGPMGYGYTF. The whole variable domain, remainder taken from reference TRBV19 and TRBJ1-2, is DGGITQSPKYLFRKEGQNVTLSCEQNLNHDAMYWYRQDPGQGLRLIYYSQIVNDFQKGDIAEGYSVSREKKESFPLTVTSAQKNPTAFYLCASSMAQGPMGYGYTFGSGTRLTVV.

The chain recombines TRBV18 with TRBJ2-7; the D gene is possibly TRBD1 (6 bases). There are 13 residues in the CDR3. CDR1 is KGHSH, CDR2 LQKENI, per germline. V was shortened by 6 bases and J by 2 bases, with 11 bases between the two germline ends. The CDR3 sequence: CASSPKGAYEQYF. The CDR3 nucleotides read TGTGCCAGCTCCCCCAAGGGGGCCTACGAGCAGTACTTC.

This sequence joins TRBV2 and TRBJ1-4, with 7 bases that match TRBD1. With V trimmed by 0 bases and J by 0 bases, 16 bases remained unmatched. Germline CDR1 is SNHLY and CDR2 is FYNNEI. The CDR3 sequence is 21 residues long. The CDR3 sequence: CASSEAVLLWDSGATNEKLFF. The CDR3 DNA follows: TGTGCCAGCAGTGAAGCGGTGTTGCTGTGGGACAGCGGTGCAACTAATGAAAAACTGTTTTTT.

This clone has a handful of counts. The rearrangement links TRBV6-6 to TRBJ1-4; TRBD1 matches 10 bases. The CDR3 spans 15 residues. With V trimmed by 5 bases and J by 10 bases, 10 bases remained unmatched. Germline values: CDR1 MNHNY, CDR2 SVGAGI (reference sequence). CDR3 DNA sequence: TGTGCCAGCAGTCGACCCGGACAGGGGGAGGTAAAACTGTTTTTT. It is translated as CASSRPGQGEVKLFF.

The chain carries TRBV15 and TRBJ2-5; a weak D match, TRBD2 (5 bases). The CDR3 has 16 amino acids. CDR1 and CDR2 (germline): LNHNV, YYDKDF (reference sequence). Trimming removed 0 bases at V and 6 bases at J, with 17 bases between. DNA of the CDR3: TGTGCCACCAGCAGAGACCTCCGGACTTCGGGGAAGACCCAGTACTTC. Its protein is CATSRDLRTSGKTQYF. The full variable domain, completed using reference TRBV15 and TRBJ2-5, is DAMVIQNPRYQVTQFGKPVTLSCSQTLNHNVMYWYQQKSSQAPKLLFHYYDKDFNNEADTPDNFQSRRPNTSFCFLDIRSPGLGDTAMYLCATSRDLRTSGKTQYFGPGTRLLVL.

The rearrangement joins TRBV9 to TRBJ2-3; TRBD2 aligns across 10 bases. The CDR3 has 16 amino acids. Germline values: CDR1 SGDLS, CDR2 YYNGEE. V lost 0 bases to trimming and J lost 3 bases; unmatched junction nucleotides: 4. The CDR3 region has the DNA TGTGCCAGCAGCGTAGGGTTAGCGGGGGGTACAGATACGCAGTATTTT. It specifies CASSVGLAGGTDTQYF.

V and J are TRBV10-3 and TRBJ1-1; a possible D gene is TRBD1 (5 bases). The CDR3 is 12 amino acids. The V and J ends lost 4 bases and 13 bases respectively, with 16 bases between them. Germline CDR1 and CDR2: ENHRY and SYGVKD. Written as DNA, the CDR3 is TGTGCCATCAGTGCGTTCACAGGAGAGGTTTTCTTT. Its translation is CAISAFTGEVFF.